Below, 21 T cell receptor beta chains from the same sample are listed, as sequenced in a study of blood T cell repertoires in COVID-19. Assay: immunoSEQ multiplex PCR; the TCRdb copy retains only in-frame clones and omits some. Of almost 250,000 clones detected, 85% appear once; the ten largest clones hold around 10%. Sequenced: PBMCs or T cells enriched from blood (not recorded which). Receptor source: a woman between 45 and 60 years old with acute COVID-19.

This clone was detected once. The chain recombines TRBV30 with TRBJ1-2; perhaps TRBD1 as D (5 bases). CDR1 GTSNPN and CDR2 SVGIG come from the germline V gene (reference sequence). Trimming cost V 2 bases and J 5 bases, with 12 bases left between them. The CDR3 extends over 13 amino acids. CDR3 protein: CAWSIGGSYGYTF. CDR3 bases: TGTGCCTGGAGTATCGGGGGGTCTTATGGCTACACCTTC.

The CDR3 DNA follows: TGCGCCAGCAGCTTGAATCCAGGGGAGGGTGGCTACACCTTC. It is translated as CASSLNPGEGGYTF. This chain uses TRBV5-1 with TRBJ1-2; the D gene is possibly TRBD1 (6 bases). This CDR3 has 14 residues. The ends were cut back, 1 base at V and 7 bases at J, with 14 bases in the middle. Per the germline V gene, CDR1 is SGHRS and CDR2 is YFSETQ.

The chain has TRBV27 and TRBJ1-1, with D tentatively TRBD1 (6 bases). This CDR3 contains 16 residues. The germline CDR1 and CDR2 sequences are MNHEY and SMNVEV (reference sequence). Trimming stripped 5 bases from V and 4 bases from J, with 20 bases between. The CDR3 coding sequence is TGTGCCAGCAGTCCTCCAATATCGACAGGAACCACTGAAGCTTTCTTT. It translates to CASSPPISTGTTEAFF.

The chain employs TRBV30 and TRBJ1-2; no clear D. With 0 bases removed from V and 2 bases from J, the gap between germline ends came to 16 bases. Germline-derived CDR1 and CDR2 are GTSNPN and SVGIG (reference sequence). This CDR3 region has 16 residues. The chain's CDR3 is CAWSVFGTTGNYGYTF. CDR3 DNA sequence: TGTGCCTGGAGTGTATTTGGAACCACCGGGAACTATGGCTACACCTTC.

The J gene is TRBJ2-3, the V gene TRBV9, with D hard to call. Trimming pared 8 bases from V and 0 bases from J, leaving 13 bases between. Germline V gene data show CDR1 as SGDLS and CDR2 as YYNGEE. The CDR3 is 14 residues long. CDR3 in DNA: TGTGCCAGTAGTGTGACTGACAGCACAGATACGCAGTATTTT. It translates to CASSVTDSTDTQYF.

There are a few counts of this clone. This chain links TRBV27 with TRBJ2-2; 9 nucleotides line up with TRBD2. CDR1 and CDR2 from the germline V gene are MNHEY and SMNVEV (reference sequence). The CDR3 loop spans 15 amino acids. V shed 3 bases, J shed 5 bases, and the junction held 4 bases outside the gene matches. CDR3 loop: CASSFGSGGTGELFF. As DNA, the CDR3 is TGTGCCAGCAGTTTCGGTAGCGGGGGAACCGGGGAGCTGTTTTTT.

The V and J genes are TRBV24-1 and TRBJ2-1, with 7 bases matching TRBD2. CDR1 and CDR2 (germline): KGHDR, SFDVKD. The CDR3 is made up of 16 amino acids. V shed 6 bases, J shed 8 bases, and the junction held 15 bases outside the gene matches. DNA of the CDR3: TGTGCCACCAGTCCCGGGGAGGGCTACGCAGTCGATGAGCAGTTCTTC. It encodes CATSPGEGYAVDEQFF.

With regard to this clone: The sample holds other DNA sequences that translate to the same CDR3. The V and J genes are TRBV19 and TRBJ1-5; tentative D call: TRBD1 (5 bases). Trimming pared 3 bases from V and 3 bases from J, leaving 9 bases between. Germline CDR1 reads LNHDA; CDR2 reads SQIVND (reference sequence). The CDR3 contains 14 residues. CDR3 protein: CASSMGGSNQPQHF. CDR3 bases: TGTGCCAGTAGTATGGGGGGATCCAATCAGCCCCAGCATTTT.

This clone was recorded a few times. The sample holds other DNA sequences that translate to the same CDR3. This chain uses TRBV6-2 or TRBV6-3 with TRBJ1-6; 9 nucleotides line up with TRBD1. CDR1 and CDR2 (germline): MNHEY, SVGEGT. Unmatched junction bases numbered 5, after V lost 5 bases and J lost 6 bases. The CDR3 spans 15 residues. Here the CDR3 DNA reads TGTGCCAGCAGTCCCTGGGGACAGGGTAATTCACCCCTCCACTTT. The encoded protein is CASSPWGQGNSPLHF.

The chain is built from TRBV5-1 and TRBJ2-1; 7 nucleotides line up with TRBD2. J lost 4 bases, V lost 1 base, and 14 bases had no gene match. Looked up from germline, CDR1 is SGHRS and CDR2 is YFSETQ. The CDR3 sequence is 18 residues long. The CDR3 loop is CASSLNSISGAPYNEQFF. The CDR3 region has the DNA TGCGCCAGCAGCTTGAATTCGATAAGCGGGGCACCTTACAATGAGCAGTTCTTC.

This chain uses TRBV11-1 with TRBJ2-1, with a weak D call TRBD1 (5 bases). Germline-derived CDR1 and CDR2 are SGHAT and FQDESV (reference sequence). V shed 1 base and J shed 6 bases, with 7 bases lying between them. There are 13 residues in the CDR3. The CDR3 spells CASSLGRVNEQFF. In DNA form, the CDR3 reads TGTGCCAGCAGCTTAGGCAGGGTCAATGAGCAGTTCTTC.

To note about this clone: No conserved phenylalanine or tryptophan is present at the end of the CDR3, so a read error is the likely explanation. The DNA is omitted, as the CDR3 cannot be located on it reliably, and the CDR3 follows TCRdb's listing. This chain uses TRBV30 with TRBJ1-3; the table assigns TRBD1, which was not confirmed against the DNA. Per germline, CDR1 GTSNPN and CDR2 SVGIG (reference sequence). The CDR3 is made up of 12 amino acids, end residues included. CDR3 sequence: CAYQLGVSAPSI.

The V gene is TRBV6-2 or TRBV6-3, the J gene TRBJ1-5; 12 bases align to TRBD1. Germline V gene lookup returns CDR1 MNHEY and CDR2 SVGEGT. V was pared by 6 bases and J by 6 bases, with 3 bases of the junction left unmatched. This CDR3 contains 14 residues. The CDR3 coding sequence is TGTGCCAGCAGCGGGACAGGGGGCGTTCAGCCCCAGCATTTT. Translation: CASSGTGGVQPQHF.

The chain employs TRBV9 and TRBJ2-1; 11 bases map to TRBD2. Germline V gene lookup returns CDR1 SGDLS and CDR2 YYNGEE. The CDR3 sequence is 15 residues long. The ends lost 3 bases at V and 5 bases at J; junction bases unmatched: 4. The CDR3: CASSGSGGANNEQFF. CDR3 nucleotide sequence: TGTGCCAGCAGCGGTAGCGGGGGGGCCAACAATGAGCAGTTCTTC.

The count of this clone is one. The chain has TRBV5-1 and TRBJ1-4, with a weak D call TRBD1 (6 bases). Trimming cost V 5 bases and J 4 bases, with 12 bases left between them. Per the germline V gene, CDR1 is SGHRS and CDR2 is YFSETQ. The CDR3 extends over 14 amino acids. CDR3 coding DNA: TGCGCCAGCAGTCCAGACAGGCTTAATGAAAAACTGTTTTTT. This encodes CASSPDRLNEKLFF.

Comments on this clone: Just one base apart from a much larger clone, this may be a read error. Other DNA sequences from this sample encode an identical CDR3 as well. V usage is TRBV30 and J usage is TRBJ2-2; 9 nucleotides line up with TRBD1. The CDR3 length is 14 residues. Germline CDR1 and CDR2: GTSNPN and SVGIG (reference sequence). CDR3 DNA sequence: TGTGCTTGGCGAACAGGGGGCGGTAACGGGGAGCTGTTTTTT. Translated: CAWRTGGGNGELFF.

The J gene is TRBJ1-3, the V gene TRBV11-2, with D uncertain. The ends were cut back, 3 bases at V and 2 bases at J, with 8 bases in the middle. Germline V gene sequence: CDR1 SGHAT, CDR2 FQNNGV. The CDR3 length is 14 residues. CDR3 loop: CASSFGDAGNTIYF. For the CDR3, the DNA is TGTGCCAGCAGCTTCGGAGATGCTGGAAACACCATATATTTT.

Note on this clone: The same CDR3 also results from other DNA sequences found in this sample. The CDR3 bases are TGTGCCAGCAGCCGGACAGGGCCCTATGGCTACACCTTC. This encodes CASSRTGPYGYTF. This chain connects TRBV3-1 (or the pseudogene TRBV3-2) to TRBJ1-2, with 8 bases fitting TRBD1. The V gene's germline CDR1 is LGHDT and CDR2 YNNKEL (reference sequence). The CDR3 runs to 13 residues. Trimming cost V 4 bases and J 4 bases; bases outside gene matches: 2.

This clone was seen ten or more times. The chain carries TRBV7-9 and TRBJ1-1, with a possible D match to TRBD1 (5 bases). Germline CDR1 reads SEHNR; CDR2 reads FQNEAQ (reference sequence). This CDR3 is built from 16 residues. Trimming cost V 4 bases and J 5 bases, with 20 bases left between them. The CDR3 region is CASSSGGGNLLTEAFF. CDR3 nucleotide sequence: TGTGCCAGCAGCTCTGGGGGAGGGAACTTGTTAACTGAAGCTTTCTTT.

The chain uses TRBV28 and TRBJ1-2; the D gene is possibly TRBD1 (5 bases). The germline V gene has CDR1 MDHEN and CDR2 SYDVKM. Trimming left V 6 bases short and J 3 bases short, with 14 bases between. CDR3 size: 14 residues. The CDR3 spells CASSSPGEDYGYTF. DNA for the CDR3: TGTGCCAGCAGCTCCCCGGGGGAGGACTATGGCTACACCTTC.

This chain joins TRBV6-5 and TRBJ2-7, with TRBD1 matching over 8 bases. J lost 4 bases, V lost 5 bases, and 10 bases had no gene match. Germline V gene lookup returns CDR1 MNHEY and CDR2 SVGAGI. This CDR3 is built from 15 residues. DNA for the CDR3: TGTGCCAGCAGTCCCAGGACAGGGAAGGGGTACGAGCAGTACTTC. Its protein is CASSPRTGKGYEQYF.